These 9 T cell receptor beta chains were all obtained from the same sample, sequenced in a study of blood T cells in healthy people across ages. A second about 6 to 11 cycle PCR used barcoded and J-beta primers. TCRdb used MiXCR to reprocess the 5' RACE reads, holding one entry per CDR3 protein. This table holds around 650,000 distinct CDR3 sequences, roughly two fifths found once. The sample was blood. The receptor set was obtained from an elderly man in good health.

This clonotype occurred once. This chain links TRBV9 with TRBJ1-2; D is uncertain. Germline V gene lookup returns CDR1 SGDLS and CDR2 YYNGEE. Trimming cost V 0 bases and J 7 bases, with 7 bases left between them. The CDR3 spans 12 residues. Here the CDR3 DNA reads TGTGCCAGCAGCGTAGGAAGTTCTGGCTACACCTTC. Residues: CASSVGSSGYTF.

This clonotype was counted a few times. The rearrangement uses TRBV5-1 and TRBJ2-7; TRBD2 might be the D (5 bases). V lost 3 bases and J lost 9, with 16 bases in between. CDR1 and CDR2 from the germline V gene are SGHRS and YFSETQ. The CDR3 is 13 residues long. CDR3 sequence: CASSSQPREGQYF. Written as DNA, the CDR3 is TGCGCCAGCAGCTCCCAGCCCCGGGAAGGGCAGTACTTC.

There are a few counts of this clonotype. The chain carries TRBV2 and TRBJ1-1, with D perhaps matching TRBD1 (5 bases). Germline-derived CDR1 and CDR2 are SNHLY and FYNNEI. The CDR3 is 14 amino acids. V lost 6 bases, J lost 1 base, and 12 bases lay in between. In nucleotides, the CDR3 is TGTGCCAGCAGGAGGGAAAGGGGGAACACTGAAGCTTTCTTT. Its protein is CASRRERGNTEAFF. Full variable domain (outside the CDR3, taken from reference TRBV2 and TRBJ1-1): EPEVTQTPSHQVTQMGQEVILRCVPISNHLYFYWYRQILGQKVEFLVSFYNNEISEKSEIFDDQFSVERPDGSNFTLKIRSTKLEDSAMYFCASRRERGNTEAFFGQGTRLTVV.

This chain links TRBV3-1 with TRBJ2-7, with 12 bases aligning to TRBD2. This CDR3 is 19 amino acids long. After removal of 0 bases from V and 7 bases from J, the junction contained 16 bases not matched to a gene. Germline lookup yields CDR1 LGHDT and CDR2 YNNKEL (reference sequence). CDR3 sequence (DNA): TGTGCCAGCAGCCAAGATCGGGCTAGCGGGGGGGCCTGGGGTACTGAGCAGTACTTC. It translates to CASSQDRASGGAWGTEQYF.

This clonotype was found a few times. The J gene is TRBJ2-5, the V gene TRBV10-3; a possible D gene is TRBD2 (5 bases). This CDR3 contains 11 residues. CDR1 ENHRY and CDR2 SYGVKD come from the germline V gene. V was cut by 3 bases and J by 11 bases, with 10 bases left in between. In DNA, the CDR3 is TGTGCCATCAGTGAAGGGAGAGGGCAGTACTTC. Protein product: CAISEGRGQYF.

The rearrangement uses TRBV4-3 and TRBJ2-7, with 7 bases lining up with TRBD2. The CDR3 has 16 residues. Germline assignment: CDR1 LGHNA and CDR2 YSLEER. With 0 bases clipped from V and 7 bases from J, the junction kept 12 bases outside the gene matches. CDR3 loop: CASSQEGGEGRNEQYF. CDR3 in DNA: TGCGCCAGCAGCCAAGAAGGCGGGGAGGGTCGAAATGAGCAGTACTTC.

This clonotype was detected a few times. V is TRBV20-1 and J is TRBJ2-3; TRBD2 matches at 11 bases. Germline-derived CDR1 and CDR2 are DFQATT and SNEGSKA (reference sequence). J gave up 2 bases and V 5 bases, and 9 bases lay outside the gene matches. CDR3 length: 16 amino acids. CDR3 amino acids: CSADLRTSGFTDTQYF. In DNA form, the CDR3 reads TGCAGTGCTGATCTCAGGACTAGCGGGTTCACAGATACGCAGTATTTT.

Only a few counts were recorded for this clonotype. V usage is TRBV7-2 and J usage is TRBJ1-2, with a tentative D call TRBD1 (6 bases). The V end was cut by 2 bases, the J end by 5 bases, with 12 bases between. Per germline, CDR1 SGHTA and CDR2 FQGNSA. CDR3 length: 14 residues. The chain's CDR3 is CASSLQAQGYGYTF. The DNA for the CDR3 is TGTGCCAGCAGCTTACAGGCGCAGGGGTATGGCTACACCTTC.

In DNA, the CDR3 is TGTGCCAGCAGTATACTAGCGGGGTCATTCACAGATACGCAGTATTTT. Translated, it gives CASSILAGSFTDTQYF. V is TRBV28 and J is TRBJ2-3, with 10 nucleotides matching TRBD2. This CDR3 has 16 residues. The junction had 7 bases not matched to a gene; V was cut back by 5 bases and J by 2 bases. Germline V gives CDR1 MDHEN, CDR2 SYDVKM.